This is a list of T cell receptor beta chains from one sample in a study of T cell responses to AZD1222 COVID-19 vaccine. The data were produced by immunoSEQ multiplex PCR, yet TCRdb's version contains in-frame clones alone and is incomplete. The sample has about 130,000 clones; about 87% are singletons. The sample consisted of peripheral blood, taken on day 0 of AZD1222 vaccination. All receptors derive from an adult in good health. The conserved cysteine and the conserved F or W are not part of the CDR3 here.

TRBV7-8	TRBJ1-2	ASSRDVGYGYT
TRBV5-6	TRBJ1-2	ASSSSGRGGQKDGYT
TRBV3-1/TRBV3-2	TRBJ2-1	ASSRTVGGGSLAGLVNEQF
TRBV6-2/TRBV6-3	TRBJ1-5	ASSYLRGRWQPQH
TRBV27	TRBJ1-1	ASSLSGGSTEAF
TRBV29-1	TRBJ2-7	SVESSKSYEQY
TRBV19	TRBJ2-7	ASSGLGTASYEQY
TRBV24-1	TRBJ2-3	ATSLVSPDTQY
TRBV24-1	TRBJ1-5	ATARGGVLQPQH
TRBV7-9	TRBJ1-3	ASSLGISGNTIY
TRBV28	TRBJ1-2	ASSLPRDRGVYGYT
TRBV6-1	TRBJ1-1	ASSEAPTEAF
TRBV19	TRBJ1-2	ASSIRDRGGDGYT
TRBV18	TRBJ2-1	ASSPVRRDEQF
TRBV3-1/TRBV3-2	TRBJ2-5	ASSNLGGDLGRETQY
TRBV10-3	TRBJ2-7	AISVNGNEQY
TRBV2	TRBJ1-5	ASSPGHTNQPQH
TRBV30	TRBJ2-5	AWSVGGRETQY
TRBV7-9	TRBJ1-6	ASTWTFNNSPLH
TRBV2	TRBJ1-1	ASRHRDLTEAF
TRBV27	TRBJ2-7	ASRAIMAPYEQY
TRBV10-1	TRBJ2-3	ASSEFADLSTDTQY
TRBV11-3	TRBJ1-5	ASSLGGGTQPQH
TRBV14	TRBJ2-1	ASSPGLGMRGEQF
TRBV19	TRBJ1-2	ASSMWDGIYGYT